The present TCR beta chain was sequenced within a study of blood T cell repertoires in COVID-19. Authors' methods: Quantification of nucleated cells was approximated via reference gene primer amplification. Sequencing was performed with immunoSEQ multiplex PCR; in TCRdb, only in-frame clones are kept and a portion is missing. V, J and clone size are those of that table, while D and trimming were read from the DNA. The data contain more than 65,000 clones, around 85% of them seen just once; the ten biggest clones take up approximately 4.8%. CDR3 length equals 13 residues. V shed 7 bases and J shed 2 bases, with 12 bases lying between them. Germline lookup yields CDR1 LNHDA and CDR2 SQIVND (reference sequence).

The receptor was isolated from a man older than 75 with acute or convalescent COVID-19. This rearrangement joins TRBV19 to TRBJ2-7; D is perhaps TRBD1 (6 bases). Sequencing was done on a sample of peripheral blood. This chain's CDR3 is CASKQGDAYEQYF. The DNA for the CDR3 is TGTGCCAGTAAACAGGGAGATGCCTACGAGCAGTACTTC.